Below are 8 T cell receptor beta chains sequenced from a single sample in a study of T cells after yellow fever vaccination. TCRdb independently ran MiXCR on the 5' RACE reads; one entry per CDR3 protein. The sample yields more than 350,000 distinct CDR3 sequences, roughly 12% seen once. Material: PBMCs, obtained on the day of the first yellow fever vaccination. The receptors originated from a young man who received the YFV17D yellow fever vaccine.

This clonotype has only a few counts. The CDR3 spells CASSITLAGGSSYEQYF. The CDR3 DNA reads as TGCGCCAGCAGCATAACCTTAGCGGGGGGCAGCTCCTACGAGCAGTACTTC. The V and J genes are TRBV5-1 and TRBJ2-7, with 10 bases fitting TRBD2. V lost 4 bases, J lost 0 bases, and 10 bases stayed unmatched. Germline assignment: CDR1 SGHRS and CDR2 YFSETQ. The CDR3 has 17 residues.

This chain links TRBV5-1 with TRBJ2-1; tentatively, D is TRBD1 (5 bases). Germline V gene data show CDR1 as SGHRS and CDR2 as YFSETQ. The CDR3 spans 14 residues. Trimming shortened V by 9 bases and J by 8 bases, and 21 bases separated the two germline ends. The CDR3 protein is CATRDSNLGDEQFF. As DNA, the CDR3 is TGCGCCACTAGAGACAGCAACCTAGGCGATGAGCAGTTCTTC.

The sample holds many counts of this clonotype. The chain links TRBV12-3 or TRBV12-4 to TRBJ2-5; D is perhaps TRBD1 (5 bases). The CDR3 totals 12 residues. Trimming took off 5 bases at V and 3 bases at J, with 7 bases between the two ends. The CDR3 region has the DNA TGTGCCAGCAGTCAGACAGAAGAGACCCAGTACTTC. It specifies CASSQTEETQYF.

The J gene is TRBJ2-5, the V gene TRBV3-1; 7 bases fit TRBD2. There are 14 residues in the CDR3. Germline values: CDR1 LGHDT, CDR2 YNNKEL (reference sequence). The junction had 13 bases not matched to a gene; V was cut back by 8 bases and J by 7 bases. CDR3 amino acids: CASALRGEKGTQYF. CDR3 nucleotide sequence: TGTGCCAGCGCACTCCGGGGGGAGAAGGGGACCCAGTACTTC.

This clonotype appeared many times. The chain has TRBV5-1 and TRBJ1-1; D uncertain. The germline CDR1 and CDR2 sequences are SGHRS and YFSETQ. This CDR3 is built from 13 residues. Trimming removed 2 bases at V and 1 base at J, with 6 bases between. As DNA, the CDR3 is TGCGCCAGCAGCTTCAGGAAGAACACTGAAGCTTTCTTT. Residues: CASSFRKNTEAFF.

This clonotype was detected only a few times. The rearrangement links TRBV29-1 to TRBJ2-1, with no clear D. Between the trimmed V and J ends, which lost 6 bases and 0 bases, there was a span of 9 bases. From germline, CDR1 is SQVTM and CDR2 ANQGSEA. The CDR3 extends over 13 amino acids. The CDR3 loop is CSVGRSSYNEQFF. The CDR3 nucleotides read TGCAGCGTGGGTCGGAGCTCCTACAATGAGCAGTTCTTC.

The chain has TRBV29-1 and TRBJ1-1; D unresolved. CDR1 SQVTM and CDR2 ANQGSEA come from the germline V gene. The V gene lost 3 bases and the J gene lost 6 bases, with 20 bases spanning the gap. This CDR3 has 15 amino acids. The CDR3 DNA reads TGCAGCGTTGATCGGCGCCGGTATATGAATCCTGAAGCTTTCTTT. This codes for CSVDRRRYMNPEAFF.

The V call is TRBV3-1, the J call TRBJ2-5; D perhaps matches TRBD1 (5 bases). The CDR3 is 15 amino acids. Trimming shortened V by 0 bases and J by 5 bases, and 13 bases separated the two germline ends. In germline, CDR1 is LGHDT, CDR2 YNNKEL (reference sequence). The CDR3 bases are TGTGCCAGCAGCCAAGAAACCAGGGCGTTTGAGACCCAGTACTTC. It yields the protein CASSQETRAFETQYF.